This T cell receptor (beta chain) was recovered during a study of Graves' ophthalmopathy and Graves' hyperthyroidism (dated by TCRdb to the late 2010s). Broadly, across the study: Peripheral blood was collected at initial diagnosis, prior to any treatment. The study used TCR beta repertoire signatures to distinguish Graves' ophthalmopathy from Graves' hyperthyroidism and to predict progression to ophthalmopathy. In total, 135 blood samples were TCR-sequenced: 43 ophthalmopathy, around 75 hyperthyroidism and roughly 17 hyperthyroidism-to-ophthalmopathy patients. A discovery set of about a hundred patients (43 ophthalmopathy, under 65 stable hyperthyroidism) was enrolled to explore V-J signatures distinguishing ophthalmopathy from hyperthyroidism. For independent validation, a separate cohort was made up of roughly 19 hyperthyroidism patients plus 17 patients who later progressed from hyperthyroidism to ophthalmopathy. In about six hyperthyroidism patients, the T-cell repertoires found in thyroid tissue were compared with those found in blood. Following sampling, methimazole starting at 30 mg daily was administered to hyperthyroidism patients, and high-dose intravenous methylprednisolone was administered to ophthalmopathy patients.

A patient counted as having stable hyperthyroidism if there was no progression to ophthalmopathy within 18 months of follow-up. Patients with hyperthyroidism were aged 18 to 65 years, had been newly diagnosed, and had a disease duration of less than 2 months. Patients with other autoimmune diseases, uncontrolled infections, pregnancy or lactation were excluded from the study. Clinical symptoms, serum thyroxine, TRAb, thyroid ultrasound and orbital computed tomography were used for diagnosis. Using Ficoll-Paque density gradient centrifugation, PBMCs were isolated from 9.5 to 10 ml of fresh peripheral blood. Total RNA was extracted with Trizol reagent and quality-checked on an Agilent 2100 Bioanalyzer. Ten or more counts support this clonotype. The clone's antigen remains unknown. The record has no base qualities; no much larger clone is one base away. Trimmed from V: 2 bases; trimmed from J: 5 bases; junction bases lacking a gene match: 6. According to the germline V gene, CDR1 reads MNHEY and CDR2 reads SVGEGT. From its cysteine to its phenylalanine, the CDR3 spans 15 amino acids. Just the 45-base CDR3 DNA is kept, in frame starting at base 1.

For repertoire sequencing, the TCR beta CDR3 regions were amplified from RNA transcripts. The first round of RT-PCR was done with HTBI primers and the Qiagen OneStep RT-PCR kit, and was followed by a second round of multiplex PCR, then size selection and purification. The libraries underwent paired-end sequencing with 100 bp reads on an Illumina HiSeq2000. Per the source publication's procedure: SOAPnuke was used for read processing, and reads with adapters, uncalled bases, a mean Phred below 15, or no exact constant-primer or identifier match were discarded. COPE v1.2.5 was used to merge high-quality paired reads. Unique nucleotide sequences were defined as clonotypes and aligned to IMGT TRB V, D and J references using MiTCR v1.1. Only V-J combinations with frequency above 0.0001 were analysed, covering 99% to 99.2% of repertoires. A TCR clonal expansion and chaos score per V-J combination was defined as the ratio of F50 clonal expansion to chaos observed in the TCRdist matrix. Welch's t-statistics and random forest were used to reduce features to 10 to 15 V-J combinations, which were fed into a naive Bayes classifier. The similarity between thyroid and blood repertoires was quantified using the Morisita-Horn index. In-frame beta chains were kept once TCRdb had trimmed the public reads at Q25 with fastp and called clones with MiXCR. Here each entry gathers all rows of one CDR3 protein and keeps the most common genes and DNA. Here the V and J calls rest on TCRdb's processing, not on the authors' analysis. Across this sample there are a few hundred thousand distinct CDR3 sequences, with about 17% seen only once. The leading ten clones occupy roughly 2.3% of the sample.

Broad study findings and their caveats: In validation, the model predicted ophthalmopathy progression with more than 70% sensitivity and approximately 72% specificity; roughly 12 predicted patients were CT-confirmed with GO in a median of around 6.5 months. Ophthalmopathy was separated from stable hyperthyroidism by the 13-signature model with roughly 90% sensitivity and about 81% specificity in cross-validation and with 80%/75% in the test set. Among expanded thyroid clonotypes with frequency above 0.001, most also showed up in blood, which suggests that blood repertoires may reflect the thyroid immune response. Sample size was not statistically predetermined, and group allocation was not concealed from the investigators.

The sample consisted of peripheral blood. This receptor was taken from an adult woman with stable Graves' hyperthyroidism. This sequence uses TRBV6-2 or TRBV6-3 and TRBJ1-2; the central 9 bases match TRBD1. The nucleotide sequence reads TGTGCCAGCAGTTACGAAGGACAGGGGCTTTATGGCTACACCTTC. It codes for CASSYEGQGLYGYTF.